This T cell receptor beta chain is drawn from a study of CD8+ T cells in alopecia areata. A FACSAria was used to sort CD4+ and CD8+ T cells. These cells came from PBMCs. With regard to this clone: Its antigen is undetermined.

Study-level points and caveats: Normal skin's resident alphabeta T cells are also sequenced in scalp samples. Across lesional scalp, and particularly alopecia totalis/universalis, clonality surpassed that of normal scalp.

Sequencing relied on a cDNA template that was reverse transcribed from extracted RNA. Profiled with immunoSEQ multiplex PCR; TCRdb holds only in-frame clones, not every one. Of 150,000 to 200,000 clones in the sample, about 60% were seen once. The specimen comprised CD4+ T cells sorted from blood, sampled at week 0. The receptor comes from a human donor with alopecia areata.

The CDR3 reads CASSLVGVNYGYTF. The CDR3 DNA reads TGTGCCAGCAGCTTAGTGGGGGTCAACTATGGCTACACCTTC. The chain combines TRBV7-9 with TRBJ1-2, with D possibly matching TRBD1 (5 bases). Trimming cost V 1 base and J 2 bases, with 8 bases left between them. Germline CDR1 SEHNR, CDR2 FQNEAQ (reference sequence). This CDR3 has 14 amino acids.